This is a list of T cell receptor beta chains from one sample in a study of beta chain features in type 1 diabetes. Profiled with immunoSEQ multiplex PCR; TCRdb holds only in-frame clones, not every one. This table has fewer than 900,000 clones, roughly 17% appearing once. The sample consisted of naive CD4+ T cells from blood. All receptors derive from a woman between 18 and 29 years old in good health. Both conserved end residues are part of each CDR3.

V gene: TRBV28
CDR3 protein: CASSFMAGLSQPQHF

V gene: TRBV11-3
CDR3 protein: CASSLGGSQETQYF

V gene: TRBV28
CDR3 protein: CASRVQNTEAFF

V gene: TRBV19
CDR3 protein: CASSFNRGTEAFF

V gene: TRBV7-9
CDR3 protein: CASSFQRTSGSTDTQYF

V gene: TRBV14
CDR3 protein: CASSRTSGRYNEQFF

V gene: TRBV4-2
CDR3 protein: CASSHRDSSNQPQHF

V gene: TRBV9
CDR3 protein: CASSFRSLAGRGEQYF

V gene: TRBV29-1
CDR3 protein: CSGRGSGSPDTQYF

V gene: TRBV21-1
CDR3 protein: CASSKGRDKSTGELFF

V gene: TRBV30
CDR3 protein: CAWTRGRLFF

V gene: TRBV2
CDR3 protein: CASTGTGRGNQPQHF

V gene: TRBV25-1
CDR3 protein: CASRLRSTGELFF

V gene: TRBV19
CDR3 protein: CASSIEGGPWNEQFF

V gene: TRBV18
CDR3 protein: CASSPPGTSGNNEQFF

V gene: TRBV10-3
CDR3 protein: CAQSPGQGKGVDGYTF

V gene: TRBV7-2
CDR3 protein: CASSLPGTNWGNEQFF

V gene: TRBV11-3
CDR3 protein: CASSSERGARNEQFF

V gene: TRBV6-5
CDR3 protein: CASSHRLGGYNEQFF

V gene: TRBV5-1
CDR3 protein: CASSLYSGILAGGLVGLFF

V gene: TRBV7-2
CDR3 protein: CASSLDYRGTGNTIYF

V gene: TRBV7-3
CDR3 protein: CASSSGPAGGYEQFF

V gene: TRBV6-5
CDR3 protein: CASSEGPPYEQYF

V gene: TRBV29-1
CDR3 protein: CSAEADGTYEQYF

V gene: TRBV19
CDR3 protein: CASKETDYFNEQFF

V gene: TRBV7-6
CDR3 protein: CASDSGRGYEQFF

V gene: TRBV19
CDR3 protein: CASSMMRQGYGYTF

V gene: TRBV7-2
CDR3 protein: CASSYSGSGYNEQFF

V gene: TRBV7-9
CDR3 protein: CASSRGSQETQYF

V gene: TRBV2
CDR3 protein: CASSEEGRTWDFF

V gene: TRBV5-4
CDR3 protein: CASSLAVTNTEAFF

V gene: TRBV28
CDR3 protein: CASSQPGTSRETQYF

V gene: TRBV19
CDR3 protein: CASRSGTSDYEQYF

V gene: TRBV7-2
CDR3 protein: CASSLRGFQPQHF

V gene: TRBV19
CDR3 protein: CASSSGSSYNEQFF